Listed below are T cell receptor beta chains from one sample, sequenced in a study of blood T cell repertoires in COVID-19. Only in-frame clones appear in the TCRdb table, and some are missing; sequencing was by immunoSEQ multiplex PCR. This sample carries 100,000 to 150,000 clones, approximately 90% of them seen once, and the ten largest clones take over 1.5%. Material: peripheral blood. The receptors here all came from a human donor in a cohort sampled during active COVID-19. The CDR3 runs from the conserved cysteine through the conserved F or W. The D gene is left open where the match is weak. Clone size appears in some rows only: once, few, many, or a class for an expanded clone.

j_call v_call d_call clone_size cdr3_aa cdr3_nt
TRBJ1-1 TRBV10-1 TRBD1 . CASTLTGGVGNTEAFF TGCGCCAGCACCCTGACAGGGGGAGTTGGGAACACTGAAGCTTTCTTT
TRBJ2-1 TRBV11-2 TRBD1 . CASSLRQGASYNEQFF TGTGCCAGCAGCTTGCGACAGGGCGCCTCCTACAATGAGCAGTTCTTC
TRBJ1-4 TRBV3-1/TRBV3-2 . . CASSQIHGRGDNEKLFF TGTGCCAGCAGCCAAATCCATGGGAGGGGGGATAATGAAAAACTGTTTTTT
TRBJ2-3 TRBV11-1 TRBD2 . CASGTSGNTDTQYF TGTGCCAGCGGGACTAGCGGGAACACAGATACGCAGTATTTT
TRBJ1-6 TRBV15 TRBD1 . CATSREDRHNSPLHF TGTGCCACCAGCAGAGAGGACAGGCATAATTCACCCCTCCACTTT
TRBJ2-7 TRBV4-2 TRBD2 . CASSQDPLTSGSYHEQYF TGTGCCAGCAGCCAAGACCCCTTAACTAGCGGGAGTTACCACGAGCAGTACTTC
TRBJ2-7 TRBV3-1/TRBV3-2 . . CASSHGGTLSYEQYF TGTGCCAGCAGCCACGGGGGAACCCTAAGCTACGAGCAGTACTTC
TRBJ2-3 TRBV2 . . CASSEGAHTDTQYF TGTGCCAGCAGTGAGGGGGCACACACAGATACGCAGTATTTT
TRBJ1-5 TRBV9 . . CASSAGQGPNQPQHF TGTGCCAGCAGCGCCGGTCAGGGCCCAAATCAGCCCCAGCATTTT
TRBJ2-5 TRBV10-2 . . CASSRERSIETQYF TGCGCCAGCAGTCGGGAAAGATCAATAGAGACCCAGTACTTC
TRBJ2-1 TRBV4-1 TRBD2 . CASSQAPSGSTYNEQFF TGCGCCAGCAGCCAAGCCCCTAGCGGGTCGACCTACAATGAGCAGTTCTTC
TRBJ2-7 TRBV3-1/TRBV3-2 TRBD2 few CASSLSLSGRASYEQYF TGTGCCAGCAGCTTAAGCCTTAGCGGGAGGGCCTCCTACGAGCAGTACTTC
TRBJ2-2 TRBV13 . . CASSSGRRNTGELFF TGTGCCAGCAGCTCTGGTAGGAGAAACACCGGGGAGCTGTTTTTT